Sequencing of this T cell receptor (beta chain) was carried out in a study of T cells in Graves' hyperthyroidism and ophthalmopathy. Using RNA transcripts as the source, TCR beta CDR3 regions were amplified. RT-PCR in the first round (using the HTBI primer set) targeted the TCR CDR3. TCRdb called the multiplex PCR reads again in MiXCR, with one record for every CDR3 protein. Altogether 400,000 to 550,000 distinct CDR3 sequences are present, around 15% being singletons, with the ten largest covering roughly 17%. This CDR3 is built from 15 residues. Between the trimmed V and J ends, which lost 10 bases and 3 bases, there was a span of 19 bases. Germline CDR1 is SNHLY and CDR2 is FYNNEI.

The V and J genes are TRBV2 and TRBJ2-1, with D possibly TRBD2 on 7 matching bases. This receptor was identified in a woman under 30 with Graves' hyperthyroidism. The source material was blood. The CDR3 reads CATRGTSVNYNEQFF. CDR3 sequence (DNA): TGTGCCACCAGGGGAACTAGCGTGAACTACAATGAGCAGTTCTTC.